This TCR beta chain was sequenced during a study of blood T cell repertoires in COVID-19. The sample holds a few counts of this clone. The CDR3 consists of 15 residues. The junction had 2 bases not matched to a gene; V was cut back by 4 bases and J by 0 bases. The germline CDR1 and CDR2 sequences are SGHTA and FQGNSA. Clones were sequenced by immunoSEQ multiplex PCR, and TCRdb holds only the in-frame ones, with some missing. The data show roughly 250,000 clones, approximately 83% seen once. The gene calls are TRBV7-2 and TRBJ2-5, with TRBD2 matching over 10 bases. Input material: peripheral blood. The receptor comes from a person aged 65-85 years with COVID-19, enrolled during active disease. This CDR3 reads CASSWLAGDQETQYF. The CDR3 nucleotides read TGTGCCAGCAGCTGGCTAGCGGGAGACCAAGAGACCCAGTACTTC.